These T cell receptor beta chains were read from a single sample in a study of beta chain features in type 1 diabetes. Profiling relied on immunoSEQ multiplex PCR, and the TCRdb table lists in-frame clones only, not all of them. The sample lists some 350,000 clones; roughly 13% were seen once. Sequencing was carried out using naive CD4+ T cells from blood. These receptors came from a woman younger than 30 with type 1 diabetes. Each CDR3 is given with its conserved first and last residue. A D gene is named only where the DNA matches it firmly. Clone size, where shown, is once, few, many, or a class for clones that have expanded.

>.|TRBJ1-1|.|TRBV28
CASSLRTARNTEAFF
TGTGCCAGCAGTCTCAGGACAGCTAGGAACACTGAAGCTTTCTTT
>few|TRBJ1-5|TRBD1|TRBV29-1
CSVGQGGQPQHF
TGCAGCGTCGGACAGGGAGGTCAGCCCCAGCATTTT
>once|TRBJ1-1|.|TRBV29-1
CSVGRGMGTEAFF
TGCAGCGTTGGTAGAGGGATGGGCACTGAAGCTTTCTTT
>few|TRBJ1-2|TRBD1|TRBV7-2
CASSPRGDRVDGYTF
TGTGCCAGCAGCCCCCGGGGAGACAGGGTCGATGGCTACACCTTC
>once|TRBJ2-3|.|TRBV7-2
CASSRLGLSHKTDTQYF
TGTGCCAGCAGCAGACTCGGACTAAGCCACAAAACAGATACGCAGTATTTT
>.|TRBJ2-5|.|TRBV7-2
CASSLVSYQETQYF
TGTGCCAGCAGCTTAGTGTCTTATCAAGAGACCCAGTACTTC
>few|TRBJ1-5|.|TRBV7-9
CASSQISLGTRNQPQHF
TGTGCCAGCAGCCAGATAAGTCTCGGGACACGTAATCAGCCCCAGCATTTT
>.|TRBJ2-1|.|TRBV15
CATSRDAPSSYNEQFF
TGTGCCACCAGCAGAGATGCTCCCAGCTCCTACAATGAGCAGTTCTTC
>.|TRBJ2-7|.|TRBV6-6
CASSYGGNYEQYF
TGTGCCAGCAGTTATGGGGGGAACTACGAGCAGTACTTC
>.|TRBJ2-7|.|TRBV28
CATSSSPTYEQYF
TGTGCCACCTCCTCCTCCCCTACTTACGAGCAGTACTTC
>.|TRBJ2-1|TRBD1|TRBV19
CASSPRDRGFYNEQFF
TGTGCCAGTAGTCCACGGGACAGGGGGTTCTACAATGAGCAGTTCTTC
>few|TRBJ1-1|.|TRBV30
CAWSVTGGLNGAFF
TGTGCCTGGAGTGTTACTGGCGGCCTTAATGGGGCTTTCTTT
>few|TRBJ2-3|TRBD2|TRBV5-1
CASSPREGGGDTQYF
TGCGCCAGCAGCCCACGGGAGGGCGGGGGAGATACGCAGTATTTT
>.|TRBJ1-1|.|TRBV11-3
CASSQINTEAFF
TGTGCCAGCAGCCAGATCAACACTGAAGCTTTCTTT
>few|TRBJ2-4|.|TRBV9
CASSVNVEEGIQYF
TGTGCCAGCAGCGTAAATGTAGAGGAAGGCATTCAGTACTTC
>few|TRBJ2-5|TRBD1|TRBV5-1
CASSTGTGAQETQYF
TGCGCCAGCAGCACAGGGACAGGGGCCCAAGAGACCCAGTACTTC
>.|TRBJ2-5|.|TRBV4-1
CASSHKTQGSQETQYF
TGCGCCAGCAGCCATAAGACACAGGGTTCCCAAGAGACCCAGTACTTC
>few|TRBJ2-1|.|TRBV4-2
CASSQEGLYEQFF
TGTGCCAGCAGCCAAGAAGGACTATACGAGCAGTTCTTC
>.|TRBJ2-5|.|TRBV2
CASRDKPFWSAQETQYF
TGTGCCAGCAGAGACAAGCCCTTCTGGTCAGCACAAGAGACCCAGTACTTC
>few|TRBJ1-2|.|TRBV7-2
CASSPTSYGYTF
TGTGCCAGCAGCCCAACTTCCTATGGCTACACCTTC
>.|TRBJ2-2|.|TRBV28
CASSRGQNTGELFF
TGTGCCAGCAGCCGAGGACAAAACACCGGGGAGCTGTTTTTT
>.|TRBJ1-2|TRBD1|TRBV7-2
CASSLAAGGEYGYTF
TGTGCCAGCAGCTTAGCTGCAGGGGGCGAGTATGGCTACACCTTC
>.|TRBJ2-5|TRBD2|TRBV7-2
CASSSSSGSRTQYF
TGTGCCAGCAGCTCCTCTAGCGGCTCTAGGACCCAGTACTTC
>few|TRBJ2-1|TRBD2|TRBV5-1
CASSRSSGSDEQFF
TGCGCCAGCAGCCGATCTAGCGGGAGCGATGAGCAGTTCTTC
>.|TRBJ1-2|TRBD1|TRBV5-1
CASSPGQGLDGYTF
TGCGCCAGCAGCCCAGGACAGGGTCTGGATGGCTACACCTTC
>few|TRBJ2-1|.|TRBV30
CAWSYTSYNEQFF
TGTGCCTGGAGTTATACTAGCTACAATGAGCAGTTCTTC
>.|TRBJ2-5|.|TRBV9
CASSVGFNGGKQETQYF
TGTGCCAGCAGCGTGGGTTTTAACGGGGGTAAGCAAGAGACCCAGTACTTC
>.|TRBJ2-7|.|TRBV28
CVSGEAYEQYF
TGTGTATCGGGAGAGGCCTACGAGCAGTACTTC
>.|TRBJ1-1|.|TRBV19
CASSIRGANTEAFF
TGTGCCAGTAGTATACGGGGAGCGAACACTGAAGCTTTCTTT
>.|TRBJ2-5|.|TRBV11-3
CASSLGAYQETQYF
TGTGCCAGCAGCTTAGGGGCGTATCAAGAGACCCAGTACTTC
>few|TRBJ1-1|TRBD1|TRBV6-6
CASSYVGTDNTEAFF
TGTGCCAGCAGTTACGTCGGGACAGACAACACTGAAGCTTTCTTT
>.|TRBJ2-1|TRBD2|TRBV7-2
CASTGTSGRAVAYNEQFF
TGTGCCAGCACCGGGACTAGCGGGAGGGCCGTCGCCTACAATGAGCAGTTCTTC
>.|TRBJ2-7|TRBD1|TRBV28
CASRMDRVGSEQYF
TGTGCCAGCAGGATGGACAGGGTCGGAAGCGAGCAGTACTTC
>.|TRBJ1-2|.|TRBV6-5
CASSTSQGYGYTF
TGTGCCAGCAGTACCTCTCAGGGCTATGGCTACACCTTC
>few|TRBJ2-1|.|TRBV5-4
CASSTQQVGEQFF
TGTGCCAGCAGCACGCAACAGGTTGGTGAGCAGTTCTTC
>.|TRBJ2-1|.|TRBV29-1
CSDRGVGNEQFF
TGCAGCGACCGGGGAGTGGGCAATGAGCAGTTCTTC
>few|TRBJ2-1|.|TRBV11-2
CASSLVWLGEYNEQFF
TGTGCCAGCAGCTTAGTATGGCTAGGGGAATACAATGAGCAGTTCTTC
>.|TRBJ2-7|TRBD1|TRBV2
CASSPQGDIYEQYF
TGTGCCAGCTCTCCTCAGGGGGACATATACGAGCAGTACTTC
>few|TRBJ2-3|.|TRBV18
CASSPSTVTDTQYF
TGTGCCAGCTCACCGTCTACAGTCACAGATACGCAGTATTTT
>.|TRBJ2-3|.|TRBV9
CASSEQGNTDTQYF
TGTGCCAGCAGCGAACAGGGAAACACAGATACGCAGTATTTT
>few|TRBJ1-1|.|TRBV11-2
CASSSLQLRDMNTEAFF
TGTGCCAGCAGCTCCTTGCAACTCAGGGATATGAACACTGAAGCTTTCTTT
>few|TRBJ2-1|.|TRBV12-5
CASGLDRPANEQFF
TGTGCTAGTGGTTTGGACAGGCCGGCCAATGAGCAGTTCTTC